Listed below are T cell receptor beta chains from one sample, sequenced in a study of graft-versus-host responses after intestinal transplantation. Their antigen targets remain unknown. Profiling relied on immunoSEQ multiplex PCR, and the TCRdb table lists in-frame clones only, not all of them. The sample carries about 130,000 clones, over 85% recorded once. Sequencing was performed on unstimulated CD4+ T cells sorted from spleen or lymph node cells, taken before intestinal transplant. The origin of the receptors is a human donor who received an intestinal transplant. Both conserved end residues are part of each CDR3. A D gene is named only where the DNA matches it firmly. The size entry is marked missing in some rows and otherwise reads once, few, many or a size class.

clone_size	d_call	v_call	j_call	cdr3_nt	cdr3_aa
NA	NA	TRBV18	TRBJ1-2	TGTGCCAGCTCACCACGAACGGTGGACAGCTATGGCTACACCTTC	CASSPRTVDSYGYTF
NA	TRBD2	TRBV6-5	TRBJ2-7	TGTGCCAGCAGTGAGGGACTAGTAGTCGAGCAGTACTTC	CASSEGLVVEQYF
NA	NA	TRBV19	TRBJ2-1	TGTGCCAGTAGTATGTGGACCCCCCACAATGAGCAGTTCTTC	CASSMWTPHNEQFF
NA	TRBD1	TRBV5-8	TRBJ1-5	TGTGCCAGCAGCTACGGACAGGCCCGGGCTCAGCCCCAGCATTTT	CASSYGQARAQPQHF
NA	NA	TRBV5-1	TRBJ2-1	TGCGCCAGCAGTGAGATCCCTCAGGGTCGGGACAATGAGCAGTTCTTC	CASSEIPQGRDNEQFF
NA	TRBD1	TRBV7-8	TRBJ2-1	TGTGCCAGCAGCTTAATCGGGACAGGGGTTTTCTTC	CASSLIGTGVFF
NA	NA	TRBV10-1	TRBJ1-1	TGCGCCACCGGAGTCCGGACTAACACTGAAGCTTTCTTT	CATGVRTNTEAFF
NA	NA	TRBV12-5	TRBJ1-3	TGTGCTAGTGGTTTGGGGAGGGGAAACACCATATATTTT	CASGLGRGNTIYF
NA	TRBD2	TRBV10-1	TRBJ2-1	TGCGCCAGCAGTGACAGCCTAGCGGGGACCCAAGGTCGGGGTGAGCAGTTCTTC	CASSDSLAGTQGRGEQFF
once	NA	TRBV5-6	TRBJ1-1	TGTGCCAGCAGCTATACCCAGCTGAGGACTGAAGCTTTCTTT	CASSYTQLRTEAFF
NA	TRBD2	TRBV10-3	TRBJ2-7	TGTGCCATCAGTGATATCGGGACTAGAAGGTACGAGCAGTACTTC	CAISDIGTRRYEQYF
NA	NA	TRBV4-1	TRBJ2-6	TGCGCCAGCAGCCAAAGTTTAGGTACCAGCTCTGGGGCCAACGTCCTGACTTTC	CASSQSLGTSSGANVLTF
NA	NA	TRBV13	TRBJ1-1	TGTGCCAGCAGCTTGTCTCCGAAGGGGACTGAAGCTTTCTTT	CASSLSPKGTEAFF
NA	NA	TRBV10-3	TRBJ1-2	TGTGCCACACAAGGTATCGACAGAAACTACTATGGCTACACCTTC	CATQGIDRNYYGYTF
NA	NA	TRBV11-2	TRBJ2-7	TGTGCCAGCAGCTTAGGGCTCGCCGGCGAGCAGTACTTC	CASSLGLAGEQYF
once	TRBD2	TRBV6-5	TRBJ2-3	TGTGCCAGCCGCCTAGCGGGGCCCACAGATACGCAGTATTTT	CASRLAGPTDTQYF
NA	TRBD1	TRBV6-5	TRBJ1-5	TGTGCCAGCAGTTCCCGAACAGGGGGGCGGCCCCAGCATTTT	CASSSRTGGRPQHF
NA	TRBD1	TRBV2	TRBJ2-7	TGTGCCAGCAGCGGGAATAGACAGGGACCCTACGAGCAGTACTTC	CASSGNRQGPYEQYF
NA	TRBD1	TRBV6-5	TRBJ2-2	TGTGCCAGCAAAGCTGGGACAGGGAACACCGGGGAGCTGTTTTTT	CASKAGTGNTGELFF
NA	NA	TRBV10-3	TRBJ1-2	TGTGCCATCGGGGACCAGGGAATCTGGGGCTACACCTTC	CAIGDQGIWGYTF
NA	NA	TRBV30	TRBJ1-2	TGTGCCTGGAGTGTACTTGGCGGCAGGGCAATCGGCGGCTACACCTTC	CAWSVLGGRAIGGYTF
NA	NA	TRBV5-1	TRBJ2-5	TGCGCCAGCAGCTTCGAACGAGCGGAGACCCAGTACTTC	CASSFERAETQYF
once	NA	TRBV5-1	TRBJ2-5	TGCGCCAGCAGCTTGTTAGAGAGATCAGAGACCCAGTACTTC	CASSLLERSETQYF
NA	NA	TRBV6-1	TRBJ1-5	TGTGCCAGCAGTGACCCGGGACGCGATCAGCCCCAGCATTTT	CASSDPGRDQPQHF
NA	TRBD1	TRBV5-6	TRBJ1-2	TGTGCCAGCAGCCTGGACAGGGGCTATGGCTACACCTTC	CASSLDRGYGYTF
once	NA	TRBV5-1	TRBJ1-1	TGCGCCAGCAGCTTGGGTCCGAGAAACACTGAAGCTTTCTTT	CASSLGPRNTEAFF
NA	TRBD2	TRBV5-4	TRBJ2-3	TGTGCCAGCAGCTTGGCCGTAACTAGCGGAACCACAGATACGCAGTATTTT	CASSLAVTSGTTDTQYF
NA	NA	TRBV7-3	TRBJ2-5	TGTGCCAGCAGCCTATTTAAACGGTGGGCCGGAGAAGAGACCCAGTACTTC	CASSLFKRWAGEETQYF
NA	TRBD1	TRBV27	TRBJ2-7	TGTGCCAGCAGTCCTTCAACCGGGACAGGGGTGACCTACGAGCAGTACTTC	CASSPSTGTGVTYEQYF
NA	NA	TRBV4-2	TRBJ2-3	TGTGCCAGCAGCCAAGATTGGGCTAGCTTTCAGTATTTT	CASSQDWASFQYF
NA	TRBD1	TRBV18	TRBJ1-4	TGTGCCAGCTCAATTAAGGGGGCGGCTAATGAAAAACTGTTTTTT	CASSIKGAANEKLFF
NA	NA	TRBV18	TRBJ1-2	TGTGCCAGCTCCCGCCGGACAGATCCACACTATGGCTACACCTTC	CASSRRTDPHYGYTF
NA	NA	TRBV19	TRBJ1-3	TGTGCCAGTAGTATAGAGGGGATTTCTGGAAACACCATATATTTT	CASSIEGISGNTIYF
NA	NA	TRBV7-9	TRBJ2-2	TGTGCCAGCTCCCCGGGGGCTCGGACCGGGGAGCTGTTTTTT	CASSPGARTGELFF
NA	TRBD1	TRBV2	TRBJ1-5	TGTGCCAGCAGTGAAGCGCTTCCGAGTCGAGCCAGGGGGAAGAATCAGCCCCAGCATTTT	CASSEALPSRARGKNQPQHF
NA	NA	TRBV29-1	TRBJ1-5	TGCAGCGCGGGTGATGTCAATCAGCCCCAGCATTTT	CSAGDVNQPQHF
NA	NA	TRBV19	TRBJ2-5	TGTGCCAGTAGTACGGGAACTGTGGCCCAAGAGACCCAGTACTTC	CASSTGTVAQETQYF
NA	NA	TRBV6-5	TRBJ1-4	TGTGCCAGCAGTTACTCGCTTCGGAACGCTAATGAAAAACTGTTTTTT	CASSYSLRNANEKLFF
NA	NA	TRBV21-1	TRBJ2-4	TGTGCCAGCATCCAGGTCAGGACAAACATTCAGTACTTC	CASIQVRTNIQYF
NA	TRBD2	TRBV18	TRBJ2-1	TGTGCCAGCTCACCCCAGCGGGGGGGAGAGAATGAGCAGTTCTTC	CASSPQRGGENEQFF
once	TRBD1	TRBV19	TRBJ1-5	TGTGCCAGTAGTATTAGCGCGGGACAGGGAAGGCAGCCCCAGCATTTT	CASSISAGQGRQPQHF